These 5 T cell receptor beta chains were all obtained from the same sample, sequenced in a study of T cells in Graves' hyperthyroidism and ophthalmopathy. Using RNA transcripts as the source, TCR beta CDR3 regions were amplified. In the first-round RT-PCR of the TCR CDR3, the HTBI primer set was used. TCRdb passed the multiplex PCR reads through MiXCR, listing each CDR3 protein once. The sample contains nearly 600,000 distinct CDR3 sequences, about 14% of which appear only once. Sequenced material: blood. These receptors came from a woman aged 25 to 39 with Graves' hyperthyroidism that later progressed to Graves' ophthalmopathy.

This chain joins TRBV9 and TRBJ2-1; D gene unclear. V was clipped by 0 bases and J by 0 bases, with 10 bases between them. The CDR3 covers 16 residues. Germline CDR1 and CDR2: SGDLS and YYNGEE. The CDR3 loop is CASSVGTARSYNEQFF. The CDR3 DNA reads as TGTGCCAGCAGCGTAGGTACAGCTCGCTCCTACAATGAGCAGTTCTTC.

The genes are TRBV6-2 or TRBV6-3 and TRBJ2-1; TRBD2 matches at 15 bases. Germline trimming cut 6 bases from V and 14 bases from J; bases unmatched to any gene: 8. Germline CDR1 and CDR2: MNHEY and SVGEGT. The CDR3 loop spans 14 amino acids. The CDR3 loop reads CASRPGLAGGDEFF. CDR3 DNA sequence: TGTGCCAGCAGACCCGGACTAGCGGGAGGGGACGAGTTCTTC.

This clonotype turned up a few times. CDR3: CASSANRGAVNTEAFF. For the CDR3, the DNA is TGTGCCAGCAGCGCAAACAGAGGGGCGGTGAACACTGAAGCTTTCTTT. The rearrangement uses TRBV9 and TRBJ1-1, with TRBD1 as a possible D gene (5 bases). The V end lost 3 bases, the J end lost 0 bases, and 15 bases lay between the germline ends. This CDR3 spans 16 amino acids. CDR1 and CDR2 (germline): SGDLS, YYNGEE. Looking up the rest from reference TRBV9 and TRBJ1-1 gives the full variable domain: DSGVTQTPKHLITATGQRVTLRCSPRSGDLSVYWYQQSLDQGLQFLIQYYNGEERAKGNILERFSAQQFPDLHSELNLSSLELGDSALYFCASSANRGAVNTEAFFGQGTRLTVV.

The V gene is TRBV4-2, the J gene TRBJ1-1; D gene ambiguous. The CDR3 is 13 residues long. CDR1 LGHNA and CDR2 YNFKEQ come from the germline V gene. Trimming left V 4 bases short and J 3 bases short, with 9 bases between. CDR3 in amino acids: CASSRPTDTEAFF. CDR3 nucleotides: TGTGCCAGCAGCCGCCCAACAGACACTGAAGCTTTCTTT.

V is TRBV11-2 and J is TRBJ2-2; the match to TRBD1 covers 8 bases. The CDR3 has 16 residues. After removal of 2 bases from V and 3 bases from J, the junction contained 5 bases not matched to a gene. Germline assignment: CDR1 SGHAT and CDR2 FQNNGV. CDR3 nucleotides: TGTGCCAGCAGCTTACTCCCGGGACAGGACACCGGGGAGCTGTTTTTT. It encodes CASSLLPGQDTGELFF.